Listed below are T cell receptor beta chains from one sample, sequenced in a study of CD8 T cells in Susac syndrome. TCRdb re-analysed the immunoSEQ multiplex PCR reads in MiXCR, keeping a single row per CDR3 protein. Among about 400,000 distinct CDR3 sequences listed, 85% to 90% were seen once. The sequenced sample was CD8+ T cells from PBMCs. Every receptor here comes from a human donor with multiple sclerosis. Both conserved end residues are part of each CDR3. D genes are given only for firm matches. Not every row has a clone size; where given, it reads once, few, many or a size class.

CDR3: CASSLPPGSGGWDTQYF
DNA: TGTGCCAGCAGCCTACCGCCTGGTTCGGGGGGCTGGGATACGCAGTATTTT
J: TRBJ2-3
size: -
V: TRBV7-9
D: -

CDR3: CSARDWTAREQYF
DNA: TGCAGTGCTAGAGATTGGACAGCGCGCGAGCAGTACTTC
J: TRBJ2-7
size: -
V: TRBV20-1
D: -

CDR3: CASSWAAGELFF
DNA: TGTGCCAGCAGTTGGGCGGCCGGGGAGCTGTTTTTT
J: TRBJ2-2
size: -
V: TRBV6-6
D: -

CDR3: CSARDPSIYNEQFF
DNA: TGCAGTGCTAGAGACCCTAGCATATACAATGAGCAGTTCTTC
J: TRBJ2-1
size: -
V: TRBV20-1
D: -

CDR3: CSATGQGFSNEQFF
DNA: TGCAGTGCTACAGGACAGGGTTTCTCCAATGAGCAGTTCTTC
J: TRBJ2-1
size: -
V: TRBV20-1
D: TRBD1

CDR3: CASSWEGWNEQFF
DNA: TGTGCCAGTAGTTGGGAAGGGTGGAATGAGCAGTTCTTC
J: TRBJ2-1
size: -
V: TRBV19
D: -

CDR3: CASSQVDSSGHNEQFF
DNA: TGCGCCAGCAGCCAAGTCGATTCTAGCGGCCACAATGAGCAGTTCTTC
J: TRBJ2-1
size: -
V: TRBV4-1
D: TRBD2

CDR3: CSVLGFGQQGLDYEQYF
DNA: TGCAGCGTTTTAGGGTTTGGTCAACAGGGGCTCGACTACGAGCAGTACTTC
J: TRBJ2-7
size: few
V: TRBV29-1
D: TRBD1

CDR3: CASSLRVFDEAFF
DNA: TGTGCCAGTAGTCTCAGGGTTTTTGATGAAGCTTTCTTT
J: TRBJ1-1
size: -
V: TRBV19
D: -

CDR3: CSVEIGVGKNIQYF
DNA: TGCAGCGTTGAAATTGGGGTAGGCAAAAACATTCAGTACTTC
J: TRBJ2-4
size: -
V: TRBV29-1
D: -

CDR3: CSVEDAGFAGELFF
DNA: TGCAGCGTTGAGGATGCAGGTTTCGCCGGGGAGCTGTTTTTT
J: TRBJ2-2
size: -
V: TRBV29-1
D: -

CDR3: CASSHPRTGVQTEAFF
DNA: TGTGCCAGCAGCCATCCCCGGACAGGGGTTCAGACTGAAGCTTTCTTT
J: TRBJ1-1
size: -
V: TRBV7-6
D: TRBD1

CDR3: CASSLGEGVYEQYF
DNA: TGCGCCAGCAGCCTCGGGGAGGGCGTATACGAGCAGTACTTC
J: TRBJ2-7
size: -
V: TRBV5-1
D: TRBD2

CDR3: CASSLSPGPRTDTQYF
DNA: TGTGCCAGCAGCTTATCACCGGGGCCTCGCACAGATACGCAGTATTTT
J: TRBJ2-3
size: -
V: TRBV7-9
D: -

CDR3: CASDPGGLARGPIGEQYF
DNA: TGTGCCAGTGACCCCGGTGGACTTGCGAGAGGTCCCATCGGGGAGCAGTACTTC
J: TRBJ2-7
size: -
V: TRBV7-9
D: -

CDR3: CSVWTSNTEAFF
DNA: TGCAGCGTTTGGACATCGAACACTGAAGCTTTCTTT
J: TRBJ1-1
size: -
V: TRBV29-1
D: -

CDR3: CASGRQALFQPQHF
DNA: TGTGCCAGCGGTAGACAGGCCCTATTTCAGCCCCAGCATTTT
J: TRBJ1-5
size: -
V: TRBV6-1
D: -

CDR3: CAISEIQQVGDEQYF
DNA: TGTGCCATCAGTGAGATTCAGCAGGTCGGGGACGAGCAGTACTTC
J: TRBJ2-7
size: once
V: TRBV10-3
D: -